This T cell receptor (beta chain) was sequenced in a study of T cell responses to AZD1222 COVID-19 vaccine (dated by TCRdb to the early 2020s). Study-wide context: A total of approximately 230 trial participants underwent TCR sequencing, of whom nearly 210 received two doses of AZD1222 and about 25 received two doses of the MenACWY control vaccine. Enrollment into the trials was organized by age into subgroups of 18-55, 56-69 and 70-plus years, and those subgroups contained about 160, 30 and 59 TCR-sequenced participants, respectively. On the study overall, not on this receptor specifically: CD4 TCRs associated with the vaccine covered the entire spike protein, and the dominant responses were in regions 160-218 and 743-854. After two AZD1222 doses, both the breadth and the depth of spike-specific TCRs were significantly higher than at day 0 and than in MenACWY recipients. The 56-69-year group was small, and its depth increase did not reach significance, likely because of low power. No day 14 peak-response samples were available, so repertoires were characterized only after the peak T cell response. Nearly half of unique spike-specific TCRs reportedly recognized epitopes outside regions mutated in the B.1.351 and B.1.1.7 variants. Conclusions about previously exposed vaccinees are limited, since just a handful of AZD1222 recipients were seropositive for SARS-CoV-2 at baseline. Most participants were white British and females outnumbered males, and the authors suggested that clonal diversity may have been underestimated.

The CDR3 regions of human TCRbeta chains were analyzed by immunosequencing. The study's processing was this. Repertoire TCRs were matched against a reference library of SARS-CoV-2-specific TCRs generated with the MIRA antigen-specificity platform. Breadth was defined as the fraction of unique TCRs that were SARS-CoV-2-associated, and depth was defined as the fraction of total T cells that were SARS-CoV-2-associated. Using the MIRA data, each spike-specific TCR was assigned both to the spike region to which the TCR was reactive and to a CD4 or CD8 class. Log10-transformed breadth and depth values were compared by one-way ANOVA with Sidak's multiple comparisons tests. In its TCRdb copy, this immuneACCESS table keeps in-frame sequences only and misses some clones. Where compared with another copy, unresolved V genes explain less than half of these, and the others have no known cause. D and trimming were read from the DNA, whereas the V and J calls and clone size are those reported in that table. The sample records around 140,000 clones, around 92% of which are singletons. The ten largest clones add up to 9.5% to 15% of the sample.

In the paper's terms, the time point label means: sample from adult after SARS-CoV-2 infection, after symptom onset. A couple of convalescent COVID-19 patients, sampled after symptom onset from adults with prior SARS-CoV-2 infection, were also TCR-sequenced for comparison. Details on this clone: Its antigen has not been determined. The sample holds no much larger clone one base away, and base qualities are not on file.

The sample was peripheral blood, taken after recovery from COVID-19. The receptor's source is an adult who had recovered from COVID-19.

The CDR3 in this case is CASSLEEQYF. In nucleotides, the sequence is TGTGCCAGCAGTTTAGAAGAGCAGTACTTC. This sequence uses TRBV27 and TRBJ2-7; the D gene is not confidently resolved. V loses 2 bases, J loses 7 bases, and the germline ends lie 3 bases apart. Inclusive of the bounding cysteine and phenylalanine, the CDR3 is 10 residues long. Here the CDR3 DNA is all that survives: 30 bases in frame from base 1. The germline V gene (reference sequence) yields MNHEY for CDR1 and SMNVEV for CDR2.